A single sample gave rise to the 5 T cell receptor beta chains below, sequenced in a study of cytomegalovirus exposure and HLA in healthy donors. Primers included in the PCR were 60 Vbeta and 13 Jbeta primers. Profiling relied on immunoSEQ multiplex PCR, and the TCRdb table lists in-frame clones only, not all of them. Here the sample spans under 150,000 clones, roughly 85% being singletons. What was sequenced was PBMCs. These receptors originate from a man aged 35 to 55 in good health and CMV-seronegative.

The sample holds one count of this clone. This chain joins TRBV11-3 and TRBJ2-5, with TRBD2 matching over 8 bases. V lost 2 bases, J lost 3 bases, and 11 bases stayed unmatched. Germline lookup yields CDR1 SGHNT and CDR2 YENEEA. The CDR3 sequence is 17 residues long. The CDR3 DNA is TGTGCCAGCAGCTTACAACTAGCGGATAATACAAAAGAGACCCAGTACTTC. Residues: CASSLQLADNTKETQYF.

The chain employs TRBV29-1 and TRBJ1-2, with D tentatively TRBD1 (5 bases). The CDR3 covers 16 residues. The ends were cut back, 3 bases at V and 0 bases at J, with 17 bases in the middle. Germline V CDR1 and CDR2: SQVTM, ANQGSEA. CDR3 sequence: CSVDGWDWGTNYGYTF. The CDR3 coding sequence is TGCAGCGTTGACGGCTGGGACTGGGGGACTAACTATGGCTACACCTTC.

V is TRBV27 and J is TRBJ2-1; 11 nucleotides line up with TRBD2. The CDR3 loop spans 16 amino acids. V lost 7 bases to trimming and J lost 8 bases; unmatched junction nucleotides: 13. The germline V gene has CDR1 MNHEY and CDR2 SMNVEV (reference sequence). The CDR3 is CASTKTLAGGRDEQFF. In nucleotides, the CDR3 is TGTGCCAGCACCAAGACTCTAGCGGGAGGTAGGGATGAGCAGTTCTTC.

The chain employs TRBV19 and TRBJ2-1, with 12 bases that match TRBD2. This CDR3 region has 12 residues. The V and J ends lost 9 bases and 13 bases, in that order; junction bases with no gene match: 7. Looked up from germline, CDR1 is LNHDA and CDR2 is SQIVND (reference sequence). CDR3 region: CASNTSGRRQFF. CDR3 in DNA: TGTGCCAGCAATACTAGCGGGAGGAGACAGTTCTTC.

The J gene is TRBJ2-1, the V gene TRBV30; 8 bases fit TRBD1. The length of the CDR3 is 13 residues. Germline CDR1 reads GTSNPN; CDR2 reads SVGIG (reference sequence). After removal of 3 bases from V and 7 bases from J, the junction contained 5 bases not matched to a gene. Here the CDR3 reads CAWRGRGRNEQFF. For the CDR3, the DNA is TGTGCCTGGAGGGGCAGGGGGCGAAATGAGCAGTTCTTC. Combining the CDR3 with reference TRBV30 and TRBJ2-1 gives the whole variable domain SQTIHQWPATLVQPVGSPLSLECTVEGTSNPNLYWYRQAAGRGLQLLFYSVGIGQISSEVPQNLSASRPQDRQFILSSKKLLLSDSGFYLCAWRGRGRNEQFFGPGTRLTVL.